The source of this T cell receptor (beta chain) is a study of graft-versus-host responses after intestinal transplantation. On the study more broadly: Among the recipients, all got anti-thymocyte globulin induction and then tacrolimus and steroids for around three years. Study-level findings and limits: Investigators detected GvH clones in recipient marrow, with some emerging earlier in ileum or blood.

Here immunoSEQ multiplex PCR was the method, and the copy in TCRdb shows in-frame clones only, minus some. The sample records around 100,000 clones, 90% to 95% being singletons. This CDR3 has 15 amino acids. CDR1 and CDR2 (germline): LNHDA, SQIVND (reference sequence). Trimming cost V 5 bases and J 4 bases; bases outside gene matches: 5. Details on this clone: Antigen unknown.

The chain recombines TRBV19 with TRBJ2-3; 11 bases fit TRBD1. The TCR originated in a human donor who received an intestinal transplant. The sample consisted of unstimulated CD8+ T cells sorted from spleen or lymph node cells, taken before intestinal transplant. The CDR3 DNA reads TGTGCCAGTAGTTTGGGACAGGGGGTTGCAGATACGCAGTATTTT. As protein: CASSLGQGVADTQYF. Together with reference TRBV19 and TRBJ2-3, the CDR3 gives the full variable domain: DGGITQSPKYLFRKEGQNVTLSCEQNLNHDAMYWYRQDPGQGLRLIYYSQIVNDFQKGDIAEGYSVSREKKESFPLTVTSAQKNPTAFYLCASSLGQGVADTQYFGPGTRLTVL.